Listed here are 2 T cell receptor beta chains from one sample, sequenced in a study of blood T cells in healthy people across ages. It was with a sample-barcoded 5' primer and a J-beta primer mix that a second PCR of roughly 6 to 11 cycles was run. One entry per CDR3 protein results from TCRdb running MiXCR on the 5' RACE reads. The profile shows roughly 410,000 distinct CDR3 sequences, 45% to 65% of them singletons. The sample comprised blood. Receptor source: a man aged 55 to 70 in good health.

This clonotype came up once. The CDR3: CASSSYRGFSYEQYF. The DNA for the CDR3 is TGTGCCAGCAGCTCATACAGGGGATTCTCCTACGAGCAGTACTTC. V and J are TRBV11-2 and TRBJ2-5; TRBD1 matches 7 bases. TRBJ2-7 explains the end of the DNA better; the J call may be wrong. Germline V CDR1 and CDR2: SGHAT, FQNNGV. The CDR3 contains 15 residues.

This clonotype showed up just once. This clone may be a read error of a much larger clone one base away. V gene TRBV29-1 combines with J gene TRBJ2-4; 10 positions agree with TRBD1. The J call may not be correct, given that the DNA end is closer to TRBJ2-7. CDR1 SQVTM and CDR2 ANQGSEA come from the germline V gene. The CDR3 is 12 amino acids. The CDR3 nucleotides are TGCAGCGTTGGGACAGGGGGGTGCGAGCAGTACTTC. As protein: CSVGTGGCEQYF.